This T cell receptor (beta chain) was sequenced for a study of CD8 T cells in Susac syndrome. Germline assignment: CDR1 GTSNPN and CDR2 SVGIG (reference sequence). Between the trimmed V and J ends, which lost 4 bases and 4 bases, there was a span of 10 bases. The CDR3 runs to 12 residues. Roughly 0.45 to 1 ug RNA was reverse transcribed with random hexamers. The TCR beta CDR3 was amplified by immunoSEQ multiplex PCR across 54 Vbeta, 13 Jbeta. One entry per CDR3 protein, called by TCRdb with MiXCR from the immunoSEQ multiplex PCR reads. In the table there are roughly 190,000 distinct CDR3 sequences, approximately 94% of which are singletons.

The J gene is TRBJ1-2, the V gene TRBV30; D ambiguous. This TCR was recovered from a human donor in good health. Material for sequencing was CD4+ T cells from PBMCs. The CDR3 here is CAWMKIRYGYTF. The CDR3 region has the DNA TGTGCCTGGATGAAGATTCGCTATGGCTACACCTTC.